A selection of T cell receptor beta chains follows, all from one sample in a study of beta chain features in type 1 diabetes. Method: immunoSEQ multiplex PCR; TCRdb's copy keeps in-frame clones and lacks some. The table lists 38,000 or so clones, about two thirds of them singletons, with around 2% in the top ten. Sequencing input: Tregs from blood. The receptors come from a woman aged 25 to 39 in good health. CDR3s include the opening cysteine and the closing phenylalanine or tryptophan. Fields, in order: clone size, D gene, J gene, V gene, CDR3 DNA, CDR3 protein. The D gene is left open where the match is weak. For some rows the clone size is stated as once, few or many, or as a class when expanded; others skip it.

. . TRBJ2-7 TRBV5-1 TGCGCCAGCAGCTTGAGAAGGGGCTACGAGCAGTACTTC CASSLRRGYEQYF
. TRBD2 TRBJ2-3 TRBV9 TGTGCCAGCAGCGTAGCTCTTAGCGGGAGTGGGGCAGATACGCAGTATTTT CASSVALSGSGADTQYF
few TRBD2 TRBJ2-1 TRBV9 TGTGCCAGCAGCTTAAGACTAGCGGGTTCCTACAATGAGCAGTTCTTC CASSLRLAGSYNEQFF
. . TRBJ1-1 TRBV28 TGTGCCAGCATTGTTGCAGGGCGAGGATACGCTTTCTTT CASIVAGRGYAFF
. . TRBJ1-5 TRBV27 TGTGCCAGCAGCCCCCGCGGCCCTACCCCTGCGGGTCAGCCCCAGCATTTT CASSPRGPTPAGQPQHF
. TRBD2 TRBJ2-1 TRBV4-1 TGCGCCAGCAGCCAAGTGCCGCCCGGGACTAGCGGGAGTATTGAGCAGTTCTTC CASSQVPPGTSGSIEQFF
. TRBD2 TRBJ2-6 TRBV18 TGTGCCAGCTCACCACAACTAGCGGGAGTTTCTGGGGCCAACGTCCTGACTTTC CASSPQLAGVSGANVLTF
. TRBD2 TRBJ2-3 TRBV27 TGTGCCAGCAGTACCCGGACTAGCGGGAGACCAGATACGCAGTATTTT CASSTRTSGRPDTQYF
. TRBD2 TRBJ2-1 TRBV7-9 TGTGCCAGCAGCTTAGCGTGGGGAACTAGCGGGAAATATGAGCAGTTCTTC CASSLAWGTSGKYEQFF
. TRBD2 TRBJ2-5 TRBV7-9 TGTGCCAGCAGCTTAAATCGGGGGGTACCAGAGACCCAGTACTTC CASSLNRGVPETQYF
. . TRBJ2-2 TRBV23-1 TGCGCCAGCCGACGGGCCGGGGAGCTGTTTTTT CASRRAGELFF
. . TRBJ2-5 TRBV29-1 TGCAGCGTTGTGGCCCCGGAGACCCAGTACTTC CSVVAPETQYF
. TRBD2 TRBJ2-7 TRBV11-2 TGTGCCAGCAGCTTAGCACTAGCGGGAACCTACGAGCAGTACTTC CASSLALAGTYEQYF
. . TRBJ1-5 TRBV19 TGTGCCAGTAGTATTGAACACACTAGCAATCAGCCCCAGCATTTT CASSIEHTSNQPQHF
. TRBD2 TRBJ2-3 TRBV4-3 TGCGCCAGCAGCCAAGTCCTTCGGGGCGCGGGAGGTGCAGATACGCAGTATTTT CASSQVLRGAGGADTQYF
. . TRBJ2-7 TRBV27 TGTGCCAGCAGTTTATCCCCGACAGTAAGCTACGAGCAGTACTTC CASSLSPTVSYEQYF
. . TRBJ1-4 TRBV7-2 TGTGCCAGCAGCTTGTCACGAGCTAATGAAAAACTGTTTTTT CASSLSRANEKLFF
. TRBD2 TRBJ2-3 TRBV5-6 TGTGCCAGCAGGATTCTGGGACTAGCGGGAGATACGCAGTATTTT CASRILGLAGDTQYF
few . TRBJ2-1 TRBV7-9 TGTGCCAGCAGCTTAGTGGAGGGTAGAGGTGAGCAGTTCTTC CASSLVEGRGEQFF
medium-sized TRBD2 TRBJ2-1 TRBV7-3 TGTGCCAGCAGCCCGGGGGGGGATCTAGGGGGTGAGCAGTTCTTC CASSPGGDLGGEQFF
. TRBD2 TRBJ2-5 TRBV28 TGTGCCAGCAGTTTCCTAGCGGGAGGGCAAGAGACCCAGTACTTC CASSFLAGGQETQYF
. TRBD1 TRBJ1-5 TRBV6-1 TGTGCCAGCAGTGAAAACCGGGACAGGAGCAATCAGCCCCAGCATTTT CASSENRDRSNQPQHF
. . TRBJ2-2 TRBV5-1 TGCGCCAGCAGGGTCGGGGGGCTAAACACCGGGGAGCTGTTTTTT CASRVGGLNTGELFF
. TRBD2 TRBJ2-3 TRBV28 TGTGCCAGCAGTTTCACTAGCGGGACCCGCACAGATACGCAGTATTTT CASSFTSGTRTDTQYF
. . TRBJ2-1 TRBV29-1 TGCAGCGTTGAATTGGCTAGTAGTGAGCAGTTCTTC CSVELASSEQFF
few TRBD1 TRBJ2-7 TRBV18 TGTGCCAGCTCACCCAGGGGGATCCACGAGCAGTACTTC CASSPRGIHEQYF
. TRBD1 TRBJ1-1 TRBV11-2 TGTGCCAGCAGCCCCCGGACAGGCCCTGAAGCTTTCTTT CASSPRTGPEAFF
few . TRBJ2-2 TRBV5-1 TGCGCCAGCAGCTTGGGTCTAGAGACCACCGGGGAGCTGTTTTTT CASSLGLETTGELFF
. TRBD1 TRBJ2-3 TRBV12-5 TGTGCTAGTGGTTTGGGACAGGGGACCACAGATACGCAGTATTTT CASGLGQGTTDTQYF
few TRBD1 TRBJ2-5 TRBV7-7 TGTGCTAGCAGCCCCGGCGGGACAGGGGCCAGGGAGACCCAGTACTTC CASSPGGTGARETQYF
. TRBD1 TRBJ1-2 TRBV10-3 TGTGCCATCAGTGGGTCCCTGGGACAGGCAACGTACACCTTC CAISGSLGQATYTF
. TRBD1 TRBJ1-2 TRBV5-6 TGTGCCAGCAGCTTGGCCATAGAGACAGGGGCCTATGGCTACACCTTC CASSLAIETGAYGYTF
. TRBD2 TRBJ2-1 TRBV7-9 TGTGCCAGCAGCTTACCCCGACTAGCGGTGTACCTGAATGAGCAGTTCTTC CASSLPRLAVYLNEQFF
few TRBD2 TRBJ2-7 TRBV15 TGTGCCACCAGAGCTCACCTTTTTGGCGGGAGCGACGAGCAGTACTTC CATRAHLFGGSDEQYF
. . TRBJ2-2 TRBV29-1 TGCAGCGTTGTTAGGGGACACGGGGAGCTGTTTTTT CSVVRGHGELFF
. TRBD2 TRBJ2-1 TRBV19 TGTGCCAGTAGTAGCGGGAGCGGGTTGAATGAGCAGTTCTTC CASSSGSGLNEQFF
. . TRBJ2-7 TRBV2 TGTGCCAGCAGTGGGAGGTCCTACGAGCAGTACTTC CASSGRSYEQYF
. TRBD2 TRBJ2-3 TRBV18 TGTGCCAGCTCACAATCGGCGGGAGGGCCCGATACGCAGTATTTT CASSQSAGGPDTQYF
. . TRBJ2-1 TRBV5-1 TGCGCCAGCAGCTACCTGAGGGGGACAATGACCTACAATGAGCAGTTCTTC CASSYLRGTMTYNEQFF
. . TRBJ1-2 TRBV30 TGTGCCTGGAGTCGGCAGGGTTTCTATGGCTACACCTTC CAWSRQGFYGYTF
few . TRBJ1-3 TRBV5-6 TGTGCCAGCAGCTTCCCAGGGGGAAACACCATATATTTT CASSFPGGNTIYF